These 11 T cell receptor beta chains were sequenced from one sample in a study of blood T cells in healthy people across ages. For the second PCR, which ran for roughly 6 to 11 cycles, a sample-barcoded 5' primer and a J-beta primer mix were used. TCRdb reprocessed the 5' RACE reads with MiXCR, giving one entry per CDR3 protein. The repertoire includes roughly 500,000 distinct CDR3 sequences, around 24% of them detected once, and roughly 9% sits in the top ten. These sequences were also reported in another study, on T cells of mothers and their children.

The sequenced sample consisted of blood. The receptors here all came from a boy aged 5-17 years in good health.

J is TRBJ2-3 and V is TRBV15; no firm D call. The CDR3 extends over 16 amino acids. CDR1 and CDR2 from the germline V gene are LNHNV and YYDKDF (reference sequence). The V end lost 5 bases, the J end lost 4 bases, and 19 bases lay between the germline ends. The CDR3 region is CATSYLSLDTPDTQYF. CDR3 DNA: TGTGCCACCAGCTATCTATCGCTTGACACCCCAGATACGCAGTATTTT.

This clonotype was seen ten or more times. A read error may account for a junction end that differs from germline. The V call is TRBV7-7, the J call TRBJ2-5; the match to TRBD2 covers 10 bases. CDR1 and CDR2 (germline): SSHAT, FNYEAQ (reference sequence). The CDR3 sequence is 15 residues long. The CDR3 is CASSLAGGFSETQYF. For the CDR3, the DNA is TGTGCTAGCAGCTTAGCGGGAGGCTTTTCAGAGACCCAGTACTTC.

This clonotype was seen only a few times. The J gene is TRBJ1-1, the V gene TRBV7-8, with no clear D. Germline V CDR1 and CDR2: SGHVS, FQNEAQ. The V end lost 3 bases, the J end lost 1 base, and 15 bases lay between the germline ends. The CDR3 totals 16 residues. CDR3 protein: CASSLVANSGNTEAFF. CDR3 DNA sequence: TGTGCCAGCAGCTTGGTGGCTAACTCCGGGAACACTGAAGCTTTCTTT.

This clonotype was detected only a few times. This rearrangement joins TRBV2 to TRBJ1-2; TRBD1 is a possible D gene (6 bases). Trimming shortened V by 8 bases and J by 4 bases, and 17 bases separated the two germline ends. Looked up from germline, CDR1 is SNHLY and CDR2 is FYNNEI. This CDR3 is 14 amino acids long. CDR3 coding DNA: TGTGCCAGCGGGGAGACAGGCCCCAGCTATGGCTACACCTTC. This sequence encodes CASGETGPSYGYTF. The full variable domain, with the rest looked up from reference TRBV2 and TRBJ1-2, is EPEVTQTPSHQVTQMGQEVILRCVPISNHLYFYWYRQILGQKVEFLVSFYNNEISEKSEIFDDQFSVERPDGSNFTLKIRSTKLEDSAMYFCASGETGPSYGYTFGSGTRLTVV.

This clonotype was recorded a few times. J is TRBJ2-3 and V is TRBV12-3 or TRBV12-4; D is undetermined. This CDR3 spans 16 amino acids. V shed 2 bases and J shed 3 bases, with 15 bases lying between them. CDR3 bases: TGTGCCAGCAGTTTAAACCAGCGACGAGGTACAGATACGCAGTATTTT. Residues: CASSLNQRRGTDTQYF.

V gene TRBV5-4 combines with J gene TRBJ1-1, with D maybe TRBD1 (6 bases). CDR1 and CDR2 (germline): SGHNT, YYREEE (reference sequence). CDR3 length: 14 residues. V was clipped by 5 bases and J by 3 bases, with 14 bases between them. The CDR3 DNA reads TGTGCCAGCAGACGAGGGGGGGGTCACACTGAAGCTTTCTTT. Its protein is CASRRGGGHTEAFF.

The rearrangement links TRBV12-3 or TRBV12-4 to TRBJ2-2; 10 nucleotides line up with TRBD2. The CDR3 is 16 residues long. The ends lost 6 bases at V and 6 bases at J; junction bases unmatched: 10. Written as DNA, the CDR3 is TGTGCCAGCAGCCCGAATCTAGCGGGAGTTCCCGGGGAGCTGTTTTTT. Protein product: CASSPNLAGVPGELFF.

This clonotype was recorded a few times. V is TRBV3-1 and J is TRBJ2-7, with D perhaps given as TRBD1 or TRBD2 (5 bases each). Germline V gene lookup returns CDR1 LGHDT and CDR2 YNNKEL (reference sequence). V was pared by 4 bases and J by 7 bases, with 23 bases between. The CDR3 contains 16 residues. CDR3 region: CASSRGWSGEGWEQYF. As DNA, the CDR3 is TGTGCCAGCAGCCGGGGCTGGAGCGGAGAGGGTTGGGAGCAGTACTTC.

CDR3 protein: CATSFRGQQETQYF. For the CDR3, the DNA is TGTGCCACCAGCTTCCGCGGACAGCAAGAGACCCAGTACTTC. The chain joins TRBV15 to TRBJ2-5; the D gene is possibly TRBD1 (6 bases). V was cut by 5 bases and J by 2 bases, with 12 bases left in between. Germline V gives CDR1 LNHNV, CDR2 YYDKDF (reference sequence). The CDR3 sequence is 14 residues long.

In regard to this clonotype: The germline gene is not matched at one end of the junction; a read error may be the cause. The rearrangement joins TRBV27 to TRBJ1-1; 7 positions agree with TRBD1. From germline, CDR1 is MNHEY and CDR2 SMNVEV (reference sequence). The CDR3 is 14 amino acids. In nucleotides, the CDR3 is TGTGCCAGCAGACCACAGGGGACGAACACCGAAGCTTTCTTT. Its protein is CASRPQGTNTEAFF.

This sequence joins TRBV25-1 and TRBJ2-3; possibly TRBD2 for D (6 bases). V lost 6 bases, J lost 0 bases, and 19 bases lay in between. Germline CDR1 and CDR2: MGHDK and SYGVNS. This CDR3 is built from 17 residues. The CDR3 protein is CASSHPSVGGSTDTQYF. The CDR3 region has the DNA TGTGCCAGCAGCCATCCTAGCGTAGGAGGGAGCACAGATACGCAGTATTTT. The full variable domain, its missing parts supplied by reference TRBV25-1 and TRBJ2-3, is EADIYQTPRYLVIGTGKKITLECSQTMGHDKMYWYQQDPGMELHLIHYSYGVNSTEKGDLSSESTVSRIRTEHFPLTLESARPSHTSQYLCASSHPSVGGSTDTQYFGPGTRLTVL.